The 2 T cell receptor beta chains presented below share a single source sample, sequenced in a study of T-cell reconstitution after alpha-beta-depleted transplantation in children. The library targeted TCRbeta and was prepared with unique molecular identifiers. MiXCR, run by TCRdb on the PCR reads, gives a single entry per CDR3 protein. The data hold approximately 300,000 distinct CDR3 sequences, with about a tenth observed a single time. The starting material was PBMCs, obtained before TCRalphabeta/CD19-depleted stem cell transplant. The source is a boy in the first two years of life with acute myeloid leukemia, due to receive a stem cell transplant.

This clonotype was detected many times. CDR3 coding DNA: TGCGCCAGCAGCTTGGCCGCGGTAGATACGCAGTATTTT. It yields the protein CASSLAAVDTQYF. The rearrangement joins TRBV5-1 to TRBJ2-3, with D unresolved. The germline V gene has CDR1 SGHRS and CDR2 YFSETQ. The CDR3 has 13 amino acids. V shed 0 bases and J shed 5 bases, with 7 bases lying between them.

In this sample, this clonotype turned up many times. The chain combines TRBV30 with TRBJ1-3, with D hard to call. The CDR3 spans 12 residues. Germline V gene sequence: CDR1 GTSNPN, CDR2 SVGIG (reference sequence). The ends were cut back, 6 bases at V and 0 bases at J, with 6 bases in the middle. The CDR3 protein is CACPSSGNTIYF. For the CDR3, the DNA is TGTGCCTGCCCCAGCTCTGGAAACACCATATATTTT.